The 14 T cell receptor beta chains reported below all come from one sample, sequenced in a study of response to subunit inactivated influenza vaccine listed by TCRdb under 2018. The library was built by means of RT-PCR. Sequencing used an Illumina HiSeq 2500. The public sequencing data were trimmed at Q25 with fastp and processed into clonotypes with MiXCR by TCRdb, which kept only in-frame beta chains. Entries are consolidated by CDR3 protein sequence, retaining the most common genes and DNA. This sample comprises more than 600,000 distinct CDR3 sequences, under 20% of them detected only once. Approximately 10% of the sample is in the top ten clones. Specimen: PBMCs from blood, collected roughly 5 days after vaccination. These receptors originate from a man in his fifties who received an inactivated influenza vaccine. Donor details come from another sample of the same person, matched by shared clones.

This clonotype was recorded a few times. A junction boundary mismatches the germline segment, possibly from a read error. The CDR3 here is CASSFNFPETARF. CDR3 DNA sequence: TGTGCCAGCAGTTTTAATTTTCCAGAAACGGCACGATTT. The genes are TRBV12-3 or TRBV12-4 and TRBJ1-1; D unresolved. The CDR3 runs to 13 residues.

This clonotype was observed a few times. The CDR3 DNA sequence: TGCGCCAGCAGCTTGGCGGACAGGGGCCACAATGAGCAGTTCTTC. Translating gives CASSLADRGHNEQFF. This chain connects TRBV5-1 to TRBJ2-1, with 9 nucleotides matching TRBD1. Per germline, CDR1 SGHRS and CDR2 YFSETQ. Unmatched junction bases numbered 3, after V lost 0 bases and J lost 5 bases. The length of the CDR3 is 15 residues.

The chain has TRBV12-3 or TRBV12-4 and TRBJ2-3; a possible D gene is TRBD1 (5 bases). The ends were cut back, 5 bases at V and 2 bases at J, with 11 bases in the middle. CDR3 length: 14 residues. This CDR3 reads CASSVRVVTDTQYF. The CDR3 bases are TGTGCCAGCAGTGTCAGGGTAGTCACAGATACGCAGTATTTT.

The chain couples TRBV5-1 to TRBJ2-7; possibly TRBD2 for D (6 bases). The V end was cut by 0 bases, the J end by 3 bases, with 19 bases between. CDR3 length equals 17 residues. Germline CDR1 and CDR2: SGHRS and YFSETQ. CDR3 nucleotide sequence: TGCGCCAGCAGCTTGGGGTTCTACGGGGGTGTCGGCTACGAGCAGTACTTC. Translation: CASSLGFYGGVGYEQYF.

The chain joins TRBV4-1 to TRBJ2-5; D is unclear. Germline-derived CDR1 and CDR2 are MGHRA and YSYEKL. This CDR3 has 13 amino acids. V dropped 0 bases and J dropped 2 bases, with 4 bases sitting between them. The CDR3 loop reads CASSQDLQETQYF. The CDR3 nucleotides read TGCGCCAGCAGCCAAGACCTACAAGAGACCCAGTACTTC.

This clonotype was detected ten times or more. The chain recombines TRBV15 with TRBJ1-5; D is undetermined. V dropped 0 bases and J dropped 11 bases, with 8 bases sitting between them. Germline-derived CDR1 and CDR2 are LNHNV and YYDKDF (reference sequence). CDR3 length: 12 amino acids. The CDR3 spells CATSRDKGSQHF. CDR3 DNA sequence: TGTGCCACCAGCAGAGATAAGGGTTCCCAGCATTTT. Together with reference TRBV15 and TRBJ1-5, the CDR3 gives the full variable domain: DAMVIQNPRYQVTQFGKPVTLSCSQTLNHNVMYWYQQKSSQAPKLLFHYYDKDFNNEADTPDNFQSRRPNTSFCFLDIRSPGLGDTAMYLCATSRDKGSQHFGDGTRLSIL.

The J gene is TRBJ1-5, the V gene TRBV10-2; D unresolved. V was pared by 0 bases and J by 1 base, with 4 bases between. This CDR3 contains 14 residues. Germline lookup yields CDR1 WSHSY and CDR2 SAAADI. The DNA for the CDR3 is TGCGCCAGCAGTGAGTCGAAGAGCAATCAGCCCCAGCATTTT. It encodes CASSESKSNQPQHF.

This clonotype has ten or more counts. The V call is TRBV6-5, the J call TRBJ2-1; D gene uncertain. The germline V and J ends were trimmed by 4 bases and 8 bases, with 9 bases remaining between them. Germline loops: CDR1 MNHEY, CDR2 SVGAGI. This CDR3 is 12 amino acids long. DNA of the CDR3: TGTGCCAGCAGTTTAGGACCCGATGAGCAGTTCTTC. This encodes CASSLGPDEQFF.

The V gene is TRBV30, the J gene TRBJ1-1; no definite D call. The length of the CDR3 is 14 residues. In germline, CDR1 is GTSNPN, CDR2 SVGIG (reference sequence). The ends were cut back, 1 base at V and 0 bases at J, with 9 bases in the middle. The CDR3 nucleotides are TGTGCCTGGAGTGCGCTAGGAATGAACACTGAAGCTTTCTTT. Translated: CAWSALGMNTEAFF.

The J gene is TRBJ2-3, the V gene TRBV7-9, with TRBD2 matching over 14 bases. Trimming took 5 bases from V and 4 from J; bases not matched to a gene: 5. This CDR3 has 16 amino acids. Germline CDR1 is SEHNR and CDR2 is FQNEAQ (reference sequence). CDR3 nucleotides: TGTGCCAGCAGCCCTGGGACTAGCGGGAGAGCAGATACGCAGTATTTT. Its translation: CASSPGTSGRADTQYF.

This clonotype was counted between two and nine times. The chain has TRBV6-1 and TRBJ2-7, with 8 bases identical to TRBD2. CDR3 length: 14 amino acids. Germline assignment: CDR1 MNHNS and CDR2 SASEGT. V gave up 3 bases and J gave up 2 bases; unmatched junction bases: 3. The CDR3 nucleotides are TGTGCCAGCAGTGACATTAGCGGGGCCTACGAGCAGTACTTC. Its translation is CASSDISGAYEQYF.

This clonotype was recorded many times. The V and J genes are TRBV6-1 and TRBJ2-1, with D possibly matching TRBD1 (6 bases). V was clipped by 5 bases and J by 2 bases, with 13 bases between them. The germline V gene encodes CDR1 MNHNS and CDR2 SASEGT. CDR3 length: 15 residues. The DNA for the CDR3 is TGTGCCAGCAGTCCCCCCGGGACACCCTACAATGAGCAGTTCTTC. It codes for CASSPPGTPYNEQFF.

The CDR3 sequence is CATSRTWLGTVYRNEQFF. CDR3 sequence (DNA): TGTGCCACCAGCAGAACGTGGTTAGGAACTGTTTACCGCAATGAGCAGTTCTTC. The chain employs TRBV15 and TRBJ2-1; D is uncertain. The germline V and J ends were trimmed by 2 bases and 6 bases, with 23 bases remaining between them. From germline, CDR1 is LNHNV and CDR2 YYDKDF (reference sequence). This CDR3 contains 18 residues. The full variable domain, with the rest looked up from reference TRBV15 and TRBJ2-1, is DAMVIQNPRYQVTQFGKPVTLSCSQTLNHNVMYWYQQKSSQAPKLLFHYYDKDFNNEADTPDNFQSRRPNTSFCFLDIRSPGLGDTAMYLCATSRTWLGTVYRNEQFFGPGTRLTVL.

This clonotype was counted between two and nine times. This sequence joins TRBV6-4 and TRBJ2-7, with TRBD2 identical over 11 bases. Germline CDR1 reads MRHNA; CDR2 reads SNTAGT. The CDR3 has 15 amino acids. Trimming removed 5 bases from V and 4 bases from J; junction bases left unmatched: 7. The CDR3 reads CASSKLSGRGYEQYF. The CDR3 coding sequence is TGTGCCAGCAGTAAACTTAGCGGGAGGGGGTACGAGCAGTACTTC.